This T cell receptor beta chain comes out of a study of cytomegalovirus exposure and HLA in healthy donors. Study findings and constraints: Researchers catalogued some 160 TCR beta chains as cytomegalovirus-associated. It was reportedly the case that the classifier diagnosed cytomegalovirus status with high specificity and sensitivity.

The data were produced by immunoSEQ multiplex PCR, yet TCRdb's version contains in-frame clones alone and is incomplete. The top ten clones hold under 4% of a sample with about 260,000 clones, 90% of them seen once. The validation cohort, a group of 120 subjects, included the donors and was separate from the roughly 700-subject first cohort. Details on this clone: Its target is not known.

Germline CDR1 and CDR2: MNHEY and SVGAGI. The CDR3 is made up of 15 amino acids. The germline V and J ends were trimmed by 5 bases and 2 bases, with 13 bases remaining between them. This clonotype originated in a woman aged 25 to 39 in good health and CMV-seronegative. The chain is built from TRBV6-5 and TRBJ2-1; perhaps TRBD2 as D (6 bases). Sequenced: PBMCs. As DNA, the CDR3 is TGTGCCAGCAGTGCGGACTATACAACCTACAATGAGCAGTTCTTC. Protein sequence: CASSADYTTYNEQFF.